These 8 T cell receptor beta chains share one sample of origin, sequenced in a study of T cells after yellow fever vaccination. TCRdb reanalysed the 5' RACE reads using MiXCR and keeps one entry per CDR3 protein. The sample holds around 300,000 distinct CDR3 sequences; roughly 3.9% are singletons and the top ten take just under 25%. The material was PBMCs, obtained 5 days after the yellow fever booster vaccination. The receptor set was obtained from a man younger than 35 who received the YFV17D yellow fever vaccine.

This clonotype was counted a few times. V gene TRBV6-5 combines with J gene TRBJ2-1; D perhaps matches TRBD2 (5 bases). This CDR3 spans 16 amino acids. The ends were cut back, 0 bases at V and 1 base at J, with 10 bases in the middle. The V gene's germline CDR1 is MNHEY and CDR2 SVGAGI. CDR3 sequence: CASSYSSRRSYNEQFF. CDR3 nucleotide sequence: TGTGCCAGCAGTTACTCAAGTCGGAGGTCCTACAATGAGCAGTTCTTC.

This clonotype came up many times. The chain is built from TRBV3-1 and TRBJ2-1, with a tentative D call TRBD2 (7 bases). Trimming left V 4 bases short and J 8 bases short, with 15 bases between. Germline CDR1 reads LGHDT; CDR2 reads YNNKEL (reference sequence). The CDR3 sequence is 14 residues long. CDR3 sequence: CASSRVGGQDEQFF. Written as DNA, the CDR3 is TGTGCCAGCAGCCGTGTCGGGGGGCAGGATGAGCAGTTCTTC.

This chain's CDR3 is CASSPDETEAFF. CDR3 sequence (DNA): TGTGCCAGCAGCCCGGACGAAACTGAAGCTTTCTTT. This chain joins TRBV7-9 and TRBJ1-1; unclear D gene. CDR1 is SEHNR and CDR2 is FQNEAQ in the germline V gene (reference sequence). Trimming stripped 5 bases from V and 5 bases from J, with 9 bases between. The CDR3 contains 12 residues. The variable domain in full, with the rest retrieved from reference TRBV7-9 and TRBJ1-1, is DTGVSQNPRHKITKRGQNVTFRCDPISEHNRLYWYRQTLGQGPEFLTYFQNEAQLEKSRLLSDRFSAERPKGSFSTLEIQRTEQGDSAMYLCASSPDETEAFFGQGTRLTVV.

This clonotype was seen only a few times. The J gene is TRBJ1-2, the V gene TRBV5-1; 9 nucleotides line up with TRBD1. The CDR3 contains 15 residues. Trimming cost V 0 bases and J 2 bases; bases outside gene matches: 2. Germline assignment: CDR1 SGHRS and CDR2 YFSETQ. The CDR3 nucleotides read TGCGCCAGCAGCTTGGCCGGGACAGGGAACTATGGCTACACCTTC. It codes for CASSLAGTGNYGYTF.

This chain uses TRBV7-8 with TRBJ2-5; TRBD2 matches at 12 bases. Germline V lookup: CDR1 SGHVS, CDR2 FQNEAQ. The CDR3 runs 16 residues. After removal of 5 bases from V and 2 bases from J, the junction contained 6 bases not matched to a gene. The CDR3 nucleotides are TGTGCCAGCAGCACCCGACTAGCGGGAGTTCAAGAGACCCAGTACTTC. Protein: CASSTRLAGVQETQYF.

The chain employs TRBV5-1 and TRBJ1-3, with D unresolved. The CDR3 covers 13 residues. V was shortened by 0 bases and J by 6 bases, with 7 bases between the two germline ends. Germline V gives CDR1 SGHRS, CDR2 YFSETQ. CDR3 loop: CASSLGAENTIYF. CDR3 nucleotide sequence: TGCGCCAGCAGCTTGGGTGCAGAAAACACCATATATTTT.

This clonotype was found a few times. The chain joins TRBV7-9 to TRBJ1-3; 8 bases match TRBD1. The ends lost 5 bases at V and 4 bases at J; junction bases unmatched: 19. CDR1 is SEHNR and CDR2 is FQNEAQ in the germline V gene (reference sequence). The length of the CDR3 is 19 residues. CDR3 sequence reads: CASSHQGGRTGRSGNTIYF. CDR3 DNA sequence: TGTGCCAGCAGCCACCAGGGAGGACGGACAGGGCGTTCGGGAAACACCATATATTTT.

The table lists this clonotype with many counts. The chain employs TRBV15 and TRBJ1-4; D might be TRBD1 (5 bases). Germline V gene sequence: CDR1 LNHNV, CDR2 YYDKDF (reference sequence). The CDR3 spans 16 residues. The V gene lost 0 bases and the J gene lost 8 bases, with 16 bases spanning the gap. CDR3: CATSREGRVSREKLFF. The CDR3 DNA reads TGTGCCACCAGCAGAGAGGGACGGGTGTCTCGGGAAAAACTGTTTTTT.